This T cell receptor beta chain is drawn from a study of blood T cell repertoires in COVID-19. Study processing details: Amplification of reference gene primers provided the estimated nucleated cell counts. Clones were read by immunoSEQ multiplex PCR, and TCRdb kept only the in-frame ones, dropping some. D and trimming were read from the DNA, whereas the V and J calls and clone size are those reported in that table. Of fewer than 250,000 clones in the sample, about 89% were seen once. Trimming removed 5 bases at V and 0 bases at J, with 8 bases between. The CDR3 extends over 14 amino acids. From germline, CDR1 is MNHEY and CDR2 SMNVEV (reference sequence).

The chain couples TRBV27 to TRBJ1-3; the D is unclear. Sequenced material: peripheral blood. The receptor comes from a woman aged 55-69 years who had recovered from COVID-19. CDR3 region: CASSPDTSGNTIYF. CDR3 coding DNA: TGTGCCAGCAGTCCTGACACCTCTGGAAACACCATATATTTT.